The 3 T cell receptor beta chains below were found in one sample sequenced in a study of blood T cell repertoires in COVID-19 (dated by TCRdb to the early 2020s). The receptor library was made with the immunoSEQ multiplex PCR assay. Sourced from immuneACCESS, this table was stored by TCRdb with only in-frame sequences that have V and J called. A share of the clones is absent; for the studies checked, an unresolved V gene accounts for under half, and the remainder has no known explanation. This sample has 150,000 to 200,000 clones in its table, and about 87% of those were observed once. The ten largest clones capture 20% to 30% of the sample. The source material was peripheral blood. The receptors here all came from a man between 60 and 70 years old with acute or convalescent COVID-19.

J is TRBJ2-3 and V is TRBV5-1, with D maybe TRBD2 (5 bases). Trimming shortened V by 2 bases and J by 1 base, and 8 bases separated the two germline ends. Germline V lookup: CDR1 SGHRS, CDR2 YFSETQ. This CDR3 contains 14 residues. DNA of the CDR3: TGCGCCAGCAGCTTCACCGGGGGCACAGATACGCAGTATTTT. Protein sequence: CASSFTGGTDTQYF. The complete variable domain, with remaining parts taken from reference TRBV5-1 and TRBJ2-3, reads KAGVTQTPRYLIKTRGQQVTLSCSPISGHRSVSWYQQTPGQGLQFLFEYFSETQRNKGNFPGRFSGRQFSNSRSEMNVSTLELGDSALYLCASSFTGGTDTQYFGPGTRLTVL.

V usage is TRBV6-5 and J usage is TRBJ2-7; 7 positions agree with TRBD2. The CDR3 extends over 15 amino acids. CDR1 and CDR2 (germline): MNHEY, SVGAGI. Germline trimming cut 0 bases from V and 4 bases from J; bases unmatched to any gene: 6. In DNA form, the CDR3 reads TGTGCCAGCAGTTACTCGAAGGTACTAGCGTACGAGCAGTACTTC. This encodes CASSYSKVLAYEQYF.

The rearrangement joins TRBV5-4 to TRBJ2-6; 7 positions match TRBD1. The CDR3 loop spans 18 amino acids. Germline V lookup: CDR1 SGHNT, CDR2 YYREEE (reference sequence). After removal of 0 bases from V and 0 bases from J, the junction contained 6 bases not matched to a gene. CDR3 sequence: CASSLEGGAPSGANVLTF. CDR3 nucleotide sequence: TGTGCCAGCAGCTTGGAAGGGGGCGCCCCCTCTGGGGCCAACGTCCTGACTTTC.